The T cell receptor beta chain described here comes from a study of blood T cell repertoires in COVID-19. Overall study context: Acute and convalescent COVID-19 specimens originated in the United States, Italy and Spain. PBMCs, B-cell-depleted T cells, or T cells provided the cDNA or gDNA that made up the material.

This clone was counted at least ten times. Original data processing: Scientists estimated how many nucleated cells there were by amplifying reference gene primers. Some clones are missing from TCRdb's copy, which holds only in-frame ones; the method was immunoSEQ multiplex PCR. The V and J calls and clone size are taken from that table; D and trimming were inferred from the DNA. The table lists 200,000 to 250,000 clones, around three quarters of them singletons. The CDR3 consists of 13 residues. Germline CDR1 and CDR2: SGDLS and YYNGEE. The V end was cut by 0 bases, the J end by 4 bases, with 5 bases between.

The chain recombines TRBV9 with TRBJ2-1; D remains unclear. The sequenced sample consisted of peripheral blood. This receptor was identified in a woman aged 70-85 years with acute or convalescent COVID-19. In nucleotides, the CDR3 is TGTGCCAGCAGCGTAGGCACATACAATGAGCAGTTCTTC. It specifies CASSVGTYNEQFF.